This entry describes one T cell receptor (beta chain). Clones were sequenced by immunoSEQ multiplex PCR, and TCRdb holds only the in-frame ones, with some missing. The table has about 110,000 clones, about 90% seen once. This CDR3 region has 14 residues. Germline V gives CDR1 MDHEN, CDR2 SYDVKM. Trimming removed 8 bases from V and 4 bases from J; junction bases left unmatched: 5. The data derive from a study of T cell responses to AZD1222 COVID-19 vaccine. The specimen was peripheral blood, collected on day 0 of AZD1222 vaccination. The TCR comes from an adult in good health. The rearrangement joins TRBV28 to TRBJ2-4; the match to TRBD2 covers 10 bases. CDR3 nucleotides: TGTGCCAGCTTGACTAGCGGGCGGAAAAACATTCAGTACTTC. Translation: CASLTSGRKNIQYF. Variable domain in full (rest from reference TRBV28 and TRBJ2-4): DVKVTQSSRYLVKRTGEKVFLECVQDMDHENMFWYRQDPGLGLRLIYFSYDVKMKEKGDIPEGYSVSREKKERFSLILESASTNQTSMYLCASLTSGRKNIQYFGAGTRLSVL.